This T cell receptor beta chain was profiled in a study of sequential checkpoint blockade in melanoma. Study in general: Randomization was 1:1 between first-line nivolumab→ipilimumab and ipilimumab→nivolumab. General study findings and limits: T-cell fraction and clonality followed PD-L1 and CD8+ counts, not mutational load. About 30 times likelier clinical benefit followed increased tumor T-cell fraction and clonality.

Sequencing was performed with immunoSEQ multiplex PCR; in TCRdb, only in-frame clones are kept and a portion is missing. The sample shows about 3,300 clones, about 22% of them seen only once. This clone has only a few counts. The antigen remains unidentified. The treatment is: randomized to nivolumab then ipilimumab (arm A) or the reverse (arm B). The origin of this receptor is a human donor with melanoma. The source material was tumor tissue (inferred from file names), sampled from a patient given nivolumab and ipilimumab in sequence.

CDR3 region: CASSVAFGNYGYTF. The DNA for the CDR3 is TGTGCCAGCAGCGTAGCTTTCGGTAACTATGGCTACACCTTC. The chain employs TRBV9 and TRBJ1-2, with D hard to call. CDR3 length: 14 amino acids. CDR1 SGDLS and CDR2 YYNGEE come from the germline V gene. V was shortened by 0 bases and J by 1 base, with 7 bases between the two germline ends.